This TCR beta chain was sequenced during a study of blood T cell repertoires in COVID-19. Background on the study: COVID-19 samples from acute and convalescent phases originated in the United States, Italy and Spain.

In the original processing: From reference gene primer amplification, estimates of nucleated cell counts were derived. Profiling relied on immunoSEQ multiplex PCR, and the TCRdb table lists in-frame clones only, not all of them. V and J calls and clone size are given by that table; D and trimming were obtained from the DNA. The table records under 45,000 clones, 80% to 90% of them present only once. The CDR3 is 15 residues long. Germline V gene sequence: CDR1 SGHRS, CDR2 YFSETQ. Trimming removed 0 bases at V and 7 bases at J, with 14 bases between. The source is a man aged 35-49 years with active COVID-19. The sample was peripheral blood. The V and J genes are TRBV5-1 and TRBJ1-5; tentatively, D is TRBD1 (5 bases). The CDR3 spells CASSLGGGEGQPQHF. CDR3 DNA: TGCGCCAGCAGCTTGGGTGGAGGGGAGGGCCAGCCCCAGCATTTT.